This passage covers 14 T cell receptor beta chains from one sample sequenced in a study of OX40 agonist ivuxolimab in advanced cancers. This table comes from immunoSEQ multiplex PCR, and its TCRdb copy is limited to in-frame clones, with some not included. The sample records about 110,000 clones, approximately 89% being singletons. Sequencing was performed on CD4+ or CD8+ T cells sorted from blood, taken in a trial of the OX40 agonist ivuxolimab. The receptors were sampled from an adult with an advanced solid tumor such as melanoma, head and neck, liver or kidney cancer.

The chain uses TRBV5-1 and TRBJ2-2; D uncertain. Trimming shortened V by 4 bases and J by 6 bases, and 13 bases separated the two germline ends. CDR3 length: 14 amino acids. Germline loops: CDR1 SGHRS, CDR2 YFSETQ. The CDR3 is CASSPRPDPGELFF. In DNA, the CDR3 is TGCGCCAGCAGCCCCCGACCGGACCCCGGGGAGCTGTTTTTT.

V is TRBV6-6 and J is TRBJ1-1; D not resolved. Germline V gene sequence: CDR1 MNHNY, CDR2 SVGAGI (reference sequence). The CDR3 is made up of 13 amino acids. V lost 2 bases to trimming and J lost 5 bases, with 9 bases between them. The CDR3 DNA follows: TGTGCCAGCAGTTACACCGAGAGGACTGAAGCTTTCTTT. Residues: CASSYTERTEAFF.

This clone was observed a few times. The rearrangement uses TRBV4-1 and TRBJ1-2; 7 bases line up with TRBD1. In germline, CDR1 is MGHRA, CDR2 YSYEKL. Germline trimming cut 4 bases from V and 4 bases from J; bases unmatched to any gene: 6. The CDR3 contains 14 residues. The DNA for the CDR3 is TGCGCCAGCAGCCCCGACAGGGCGGCCTATGGCTACACCTTC. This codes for CASSPDRAAYGYTF.

CDR3 coding DNA: TGTGCCACCAGCAGGGAGATCGATGCAGGTGCTGGCTACACCTTC. It yields the protein CATSREIDAGAGYTF. The chain has TRBV15 and TRBJ1-2; D is undetermined. Germline lookup yields CDR1 LNHNV and CDR2 YYDKDF (reference sequence). V was cut by 3 bases and J by 7 bases, with 18 bases left in between. This CDR3 comprises 15 residues.

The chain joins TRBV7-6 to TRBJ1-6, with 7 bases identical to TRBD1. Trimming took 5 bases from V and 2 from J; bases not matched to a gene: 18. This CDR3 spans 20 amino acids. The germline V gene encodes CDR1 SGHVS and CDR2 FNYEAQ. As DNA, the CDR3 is TGTGCCAGCAGCCGTCTACCCTTAGGGCAGGGGGTCACCTATAATTCACCCCTCCACTTT. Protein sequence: CASSRLPLGQGVTYNSPLHF.

This CDR3 reads CASSFPTGSSYEQYF. For the CDR3, the DNA is TGCGCCAGCAGCTTTCCCACCGGAAGCTCCTACGAGCAGTACTTC. J is TRBJ2-7 and V is TRBV5-1; D gene uncertain. Germline V CDR1 and CDR2: SGHRS, YFSETQ. The CDR3 runs to 15 residues. Trimming left V 2 bases short and J 0 bases short, with 12 bases between.

CDR3 sequence (DNA): TGCGCCAGCAGCCAAGATTTCGGTGAGCAGTTCTTC. Translated: CASSQDFGEQFF. The chain is built from TRBV4-3 and TRBJ2-1, with no clear D. Germline CDR1 reads LGHNA; CDR2 reads YSLEER. Trimming removed 0 bases at V and 9 bases at J, with 6 bases between. There are 12 residues in the CDR3.

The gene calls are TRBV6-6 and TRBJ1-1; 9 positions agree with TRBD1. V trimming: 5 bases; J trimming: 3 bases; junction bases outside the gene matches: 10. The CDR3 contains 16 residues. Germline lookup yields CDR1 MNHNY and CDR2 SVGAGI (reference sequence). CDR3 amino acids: CASSPGQGVLYTEAFF. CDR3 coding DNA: TGTGCCAGCAGTCCGGGACAGGGAGTGTTGTACACTGAAGCTTTCTTT.

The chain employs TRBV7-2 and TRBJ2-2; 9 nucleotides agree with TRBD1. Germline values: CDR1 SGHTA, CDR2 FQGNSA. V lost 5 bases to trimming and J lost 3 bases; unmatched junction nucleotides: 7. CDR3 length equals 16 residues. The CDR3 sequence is CASSVYRGQDTGELFF. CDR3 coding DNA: TGTGCCAGCAGCGTATACAGGGGGCAGGACACCGGGGAGCTGTTTTTT.

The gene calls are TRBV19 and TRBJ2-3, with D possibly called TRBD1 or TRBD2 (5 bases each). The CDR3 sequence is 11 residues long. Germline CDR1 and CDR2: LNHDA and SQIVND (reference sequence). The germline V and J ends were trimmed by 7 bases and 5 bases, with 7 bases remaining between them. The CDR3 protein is CASTGRDTQYF. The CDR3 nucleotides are TGTGCCAGTACAGGGAGAGATACGCAGTATTTT.

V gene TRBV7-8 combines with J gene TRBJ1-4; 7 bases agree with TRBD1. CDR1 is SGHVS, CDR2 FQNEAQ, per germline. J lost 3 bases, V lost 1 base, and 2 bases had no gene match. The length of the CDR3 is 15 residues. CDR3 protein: CASSLGGGSNEKLFF. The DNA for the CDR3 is TGTGCCAGCAGCTTAGGAGGGGGCTCTAATGAAAAACTGTTTTTT.

The CDR3 is CASSSLGQGWETQYF. Here the CDR3 DNA reads TGCGCCAGCAGCTCGCTGGGACAGGGGTGGGAGACCCAGTACTTC. V is TRBV5-1 and J is TRBJ2-5, with 10 bases that match TRBD1. From germline, CDR1 is SGHRS and CDR2 YFSETQ. This CDR3 has 15 residues. The ends lost 3 bases at V and 5 bases at J; junction bases unmatched: 7.

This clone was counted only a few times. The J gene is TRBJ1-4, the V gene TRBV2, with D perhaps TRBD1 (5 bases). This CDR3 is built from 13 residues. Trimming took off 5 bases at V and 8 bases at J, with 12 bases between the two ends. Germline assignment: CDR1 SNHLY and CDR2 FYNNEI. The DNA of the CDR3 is TGTGCCAGCAGTTTGGGGGTAGGGGAAAAACTGTTTTTT. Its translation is CASSLGVGEKLFF.

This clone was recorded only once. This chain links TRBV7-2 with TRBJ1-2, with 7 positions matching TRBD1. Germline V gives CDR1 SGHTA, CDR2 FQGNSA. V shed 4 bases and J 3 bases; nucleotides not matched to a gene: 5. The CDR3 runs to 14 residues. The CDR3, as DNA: TGTGCCAGCAGCTGGGGGACAGAATACTATGGCTACACCTTC. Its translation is CASSWGTEYYGYTF.